The following is a TCR beta chain sequence with its context. Its specificity is not known. The germline V gene encodes CDR1 SEHNR and CDR2 FQNEAQ (reference sequence). CDR3 length: 19 residues. This entry is derived from a study of blood T cells in healthy people across ages. PCR was performed a second time for about 7 to 11 cycles using a sample-barcoded 5' primer and a J-beta primer mix. MiXCR was run by TCRdb on the 5' RACE reads, yielding one entry per CDR3 protein. The sample lists around 1,000,000 distinct CDR3 sequences; around 27% were seen once. Findings and limits, study-wide: Older age went with lower TCR beta diversity per million T cells, in a roughly linear way. Long-lived and aged donors differed, with more naive CD4+ cells and higher diversity in the long-lived.

The sample was also reused in another study, on T cells of mothers and their children. In that study: cDNA was synthesized from all extracted RNA at about 1.5 ug per reaction.

The chain combines TRBV7-9 with TRBJ2-5; 16 bases map to TRBD2. The J call could be wrong; TRBJ2-1 is a better fit for the DNA end. What was sequenced was blood. This sequence was found in a girl aged 2 to 10 in good health. CDR3 residues: CASSDEGLAGGPSDNEQFF. CDR3 in DNA: TGTGCCAGCAGCGACGAGGGACTAGCGGGAGGGCCAAGTGACAATGAGCAGTTCTTC.